Each of the 4 T cell receptor beta chains below was sequenced from the same sample in a study of blood T cell repertoires in COVID-19. Some clones are missing from TCRdb's copy, which holds only in-frame ones; the method was immunoSEQ multiplex PCR. The sample contains around 180,000 clones, around 85% of which appear only once. Sequencing was done on a sample of peripheral blood. The receptors stem from a man aged 80 or over with COVID-19, enrolled during active disease.

This chain links TRBV11-2 with TRBJ2-5, with no clear D. The V gene's germline CDR1 is SGHAT and CDR2 FQNNGV. The length of the CDR3 is 15 residues. V dropped 0 bases and J dropped 8 bases, with 16 bases sitting between them. CDR3 bases: TGTGCCAGCAGCTTAGAAGGCCAGGCCCAAGGAACCCAGTACTTC. Amino acids: CASSLEGQAQGTQYF.

The chain recombines TRBV27 with TRBJ2-7; D not resolved. This CDR3 spans 13 amino acids. V lost 0 bases, J lost 3 bases, and 6 bases lay in between. Germline assignment: CDR1 MNHEY and CDR2 SMNVEV (reference sequence). The DNA for the CDR3 is TGTGCCAGCAGTTTATCCGGGTTCTACGAGCAGTACTTC. Translating gives CASSLSGFYEQYF.

The chain joins TRBV29-1 to TRBJ1-5; D gene ambiguous. Germline V gives CDR1 SQVTM, CDR2 ANQGSEA. The CDR3 is 13 amino acids. V was shortened by 4 bases and J by 3 bases, with 10 bases between the two germline ends. CDR3 bases: TGCAGCGTTGTCGGAGGGAACAATCAGCCCCAGCATTTT. It translates to CSVVGGNNQPQHF.

This chain links TRBV19 with TRBJ1-2, with D unclear. Germline V CDR1 and CDR2: LNHDA, SQIVND (reference sequence). The CDR3 loop spans 14 amino acids. Trimming shortened V by 6 bases and J by 0 bases, and 11 bases separated the two germline ends. CDR3 bases: TGTGCCAGTAGCACCCCTCCTACTAACTATGGCTACACCTTC. This translates into CASSTPPTNYGYTF.